The clone carrying this TCR beta chain came up many times. Its cognate antigen is unknown. Produced via immunoSEQ multiplex PCR; TCRdb's table is partial and in-frame only. The sample lists about 1 million clones, around 74% occurring once. The sample belongs to a study of shared clonotypes between healthy human individuals. Study background: Used for every donor were three CD4 naive, three CD4 memory, two CD8 naive and one CD8 memory plate. Study results and caveats: The genetic and exposure-history diversity represented was limited by few donors.

This CDR3 has 10 amino acids. The V gene lost 5 bases and the J gene lost 9 bases, with 8 bases spanning the gap. CDR1 and CDR2 from the germline V gene are DFQATT and SNEGSKA (reference sequence). Sequenced input: memory CD4+ T cells sorted from blood. The subset: CD45RA-negative fraction. The chain couples TRBV20-1 to TRBJ2-1; no reliable D call. This clonotype was obtained from a man aged 18 to 30 in good health. In DNA form, the CDR3 reads TGCAGTGCTGAACGTGGTGAGCAGTTCTTC. Amino acids: CSAERGEQFF.